The source of this T cell receptor (beta chain) is a study of blood T cell repertoires in COVID-19. The wider study: The origin of the acute and convalescent COVID-19 samples was the United States, Italy and Spain. Sample material is recorded as cDNA or gDNA derived from T cells, B-cell-depleted T cells, or PBMCs.

The CDR3 sequence is 16 residues long. With 1 base clipped from V and 3 bases from J, the junction kept 4 bases outside the gene matches. Germline V gene sequence: CDR1 LNHDA, CDR2 SQIVND (reference sequence). Authors' analysis steps: Reference gene primer amplification gave nucleated cell count estimates. Measured with immunoSEQ multiplex PCR; TCRdb has only the in-frame clones, and not every one. V, J and clone size are taken as reported in that table, and D and trimming were inferred from the DNA itself. The table has under 150,000 clones, around nine tenths seen once; the top ten hold roughly 18%.

The TCR was taken from a man aged 50 to 59 with active or convalescent COVID-19. The V and J genes are TRBV19 and TRBJ2-1; 9 bases map to TRBD1. Material: peripheral blood. The CDR3 sequence: CASSIGDRVNYNEQFF. CDR3 coding DNA: TGTGCCAGTAGTATAGGGGACAGGGTGAACTACAATGAGCAGTTCTTC. The full variable domain, rest sourced from reference TRBV19 and TRBJ2-1, is DGGITQSPKYLFRKEGQNVTLSCEQNLNHDAMYWYRQDPGQGLRLIYYSQIVNDFQKGDIAEGYSVSREKKESFPLTVTSAQKNPTAFYLCASSIGDRVNYNEQFFGPGTRLTVL.